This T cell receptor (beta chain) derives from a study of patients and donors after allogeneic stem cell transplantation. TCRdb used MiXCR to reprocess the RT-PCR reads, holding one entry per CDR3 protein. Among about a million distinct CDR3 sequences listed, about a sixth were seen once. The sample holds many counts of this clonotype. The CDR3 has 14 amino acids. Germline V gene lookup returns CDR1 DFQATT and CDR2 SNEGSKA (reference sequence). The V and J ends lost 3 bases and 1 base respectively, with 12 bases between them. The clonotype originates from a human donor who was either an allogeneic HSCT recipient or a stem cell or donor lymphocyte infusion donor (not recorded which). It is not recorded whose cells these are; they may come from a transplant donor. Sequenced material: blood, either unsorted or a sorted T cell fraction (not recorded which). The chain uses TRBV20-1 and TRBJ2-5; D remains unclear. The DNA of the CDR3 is TGCAGTGCTAGCCCTACCGGCAGCCAAGAGACCCAGTACTTC. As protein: CSASPTGSQETQYF.